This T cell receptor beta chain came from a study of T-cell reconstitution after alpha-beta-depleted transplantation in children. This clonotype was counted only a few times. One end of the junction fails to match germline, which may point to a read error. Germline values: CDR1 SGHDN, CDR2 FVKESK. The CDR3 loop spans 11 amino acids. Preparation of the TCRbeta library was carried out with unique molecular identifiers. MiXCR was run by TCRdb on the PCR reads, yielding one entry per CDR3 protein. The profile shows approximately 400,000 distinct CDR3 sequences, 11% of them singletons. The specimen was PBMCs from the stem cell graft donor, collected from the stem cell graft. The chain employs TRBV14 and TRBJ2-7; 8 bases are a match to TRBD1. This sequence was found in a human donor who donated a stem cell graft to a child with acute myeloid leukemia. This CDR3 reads CASSPPGQVHF. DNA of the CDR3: TGTGCCAGCAGCCCGCCGGGACAGGTTCATTTC.